This T cell receptor beta chain was sequenced in a study of T cell responses to AZD1222 COVID-19 vaccine. As for the study in general: The analysis combined second doses at about 4 or about 12 weeks. General study findings and limits: Nearly half of unique spike-specific TCRs reportedly avoided B.1.351 and B.1.1.7 mutated regions. Spike was spanned by vaccine-associated CD4 TCRs, which were dominant at 160-218 and 743-854. White British people made up most donors, females outnumbered males, and clonal diversity was possibly underestimated.

CDR1 LNHDA and CDR2 SQIVND come from the germline V gene (reference sequence). This CDR3 spans 15 amino acids. The V and J ends lost 3 bases and 0 bases respectively, with 12 bases between them. Sequencing was performed with immunoSEQ multiplex PCR; in TCRdb, only in-frame clones are kept and a portion is missing. The table has some 160,000 clones, around 93% seen once; the top ten hold under 5%. On this clone: Its specificity is not known.

The sequences come from peripheral blood, collected on day 0 of AZD1222 vaccination. This sequence was found in an adult in good health. This rearrangement joins TRBV19 to TRBJ2-7; perhaps TRBD1 as D (5 bases). CDR3: CASSILQGSSYEQYF. CDR3 bases: TGTGCCAGTAGTATTCTCCAGGGCTCCTCCTACGAGCAGTACTTC.